The sequence of this TCR beta chain was determined in a study of T cell responses to AZD1222 COVID-19 vaccine. Study-level points and caveats: Spike-specific TCRs gained breadth and depth after people received two AZD1222 doses.

This clone was detected only once. Its antigen is as yet unknown. The protocol was immunoSEQ multiplex PCR, while the TCRdb copy is restricted to in-frame clones and leaves out a portion. The profile shows 120,000 or so clones, around 88% of them singletons. This CDR3 region has 16 residues. Germline values: CDR1 ENHRY, CDR2 SYGVKD. V dropped 10 bases and J dropped 8 bases, with 28 bases sitting between them. The receptor comes from an adult in good health. Sequencing used peripheral blood, obtained on day 0 of MenACWY control vaccination. The chain recombines TRBV10-3 with TRBJ2-3, with D perhaps matching TRBD2 (6 bases). In DNA, the CDR3 is TGTGCCAAACTCGCTACGCCGGGACTCGCCGACGGTACGCAGTATTTT. It yields the protein CAKLATPGLADGTQYF.